This section outlines one TCR beta chain sequence together with its context. No antigen is known for it. A J-beta primer mix and a sample-barcoded 5' primer were used in a second PCR of about 7 to 12 cycles. TCRdb redid the calling of the 5' RACE reads with MiXCR, one entry per CDR3 protein. The sample has 1.5 million to 2 million distinct CDR3 sequences; around half are singletons. These data originate in a study of blood T cells in healthy people across ages. Study as a whole: Roughly one uniquely barcoded beta molecule per two T cells was captured.

Study-wide results and caveats: Strong correlation linked observed beta diversity and percent naive T cells.

The CDR3 runs 17 residues. This sequence joins TRBV12-3 or TRBV12-4 and TRBJ2-5; 8 nucleotides align to TRBD2. The DNA end is more similar to TRBJ2-1, so the J call may be wrong. This TCR derives from a woman in her 40s in good health. Material for sequencing was blood. As DNA, the CDR3 is TGTGCCAGCACCCCTAGGGGCGGGGGGCTCATAGAAGAGACCCAGTTCTTC. It translates to CASTPRGGGLIEETQFF.